Listed below are T cell receptor beta chains from one sample, sequenced in a study of T-cell memory formation after mild COVID-19. From the 5' RACE reads, TCRdb called clonotypes with MiXCR, one entry per CDR3 protein. Of about 82,000 distinct CDR3 sequences detected, approximately 15% appear once; the ten largest clones hold roughly two fifths. Sequenced material: PBMCs or a T cell subset sorted from them (not recorded which). The source is a man aged 18 to 29 who had mild COVID-19 (a few samples of this study predate the infection). Cell type and time point are not known. The CDR3 runs from the conserved cysteine through the conserved F or W. D genes are given only for firm matches. Not every row has a clone size; where given, it reads once, few, many or a size class.

v_gene: TRBV12-3/TRBV12-4
j_gene: TRBJ2-5
abundance: many
d_gene: .
CDR3aa: CASSPSLGQETQYF
CDR3nt: TGTGCCAGCAGTCCGTCCTTGGGGCAAGAGACCCAGTACTTC

v_gene: TRBV29-1
j_gene: TRBJ2-1
abundance: .
d_gene: .
CDR3aa: CSVPVIDRNEQFF
CDR3nt: TGCAGCGTCCCAGTAATCGACAGGAATGAGCAGTTCTTC

v_gene: TRBV7-2
j_gene: TRBJ2-2
abundance: few
d_gene: .
CDR3aa: CASSLHPNTGELFF
CDR3nt: TGTGCCAGCAGCCTACACCCGAACACCGGGGAGCTGTTTTTT

v_gene: TRBV7-9
j_gene: TRBJ2-7
abundance: many
d_gene: .
CDR3aa: CASSLARYEQYF
CDR3nt: TGTGCCAGCAGCTTAGCCCGCTACGAGCAGTACTTC

v_gene: TRBV7-9
j_gene: TRBJ2-7
abundance: few
d_gene: .
CDR3aa: CASSLGQGRDYEQYF
CDR3nt: TGTGCCAGCAGCTTAGGGCAGGGTCGGGACTACGAGCAGTACTTC

v_gene: TRBV5-4
j_gene: TRBJ2-3
abundance: .
d_gene: .
CDR3aa: CASRREPTDTQYF
CDR3nt: TGTGCCAGCAGACGGGAGCCCACAGATACGCAGTATTTT

v_gene: TRBV9
j_gene: TRBJ1-4
abundance: few
d_gene: .
CDR3aa: CASSVGWSGTNEKLFF
CDR3nt: TGTGCCAGCAGCGTAGGATGGTCAGGAACTAATGAAAAACTGTTTTTT

v_gene: TRBV12-5
j_gene: TRBJ2-2
abundance: many
d_gene: .
CDR3aa: CASGLTPKVGNGELFF
CDR3nt: TGTGCTAGTGGTTTGACGCCGAAAGTGGGGAACGGGGAGCTGTTTTTT

v_gene: TRBV5-5
j_gene: TRBJ2-2
abundance: .
d_gene: TRBD1
CDR3aa: CASRPPRTGVAGELFF
CDR3nt: TGTGCCAGCCGGCCCCCCCGGACAGGGGTGGCCGGGGAGCTGTTTTTT

v_gene: TRBV20-1
j_gene: TRBJ1-2
abundance: few
d_gene: TRBD1
CDR3aa: CSARQGGTNYGYTF
CDR3nt: TGCAGTGCTAGGCAGGGGGGCACTAACTATGGCTACACCTTC

v_gene: TRBV29-1
j_gene: TRBJ2-4
abundance: .
d_gene: .
CDR3aa: CSVDEPGHENIQYF
CDR3nt: TGCAGCGTGGACGAGCCGGGACACGAAAACATTCAGTACTTC

v_gene: TRBV6-5
j_gene: TRBJ2-6
abundance: few
d_gene: TRBD2
CDR3aa: CASSYSGGIRTGANVLTF
CDR3nt: TGTGCCAGCAGTTACTCGGGGGGGATCCGTACCGGGGCCAACGTCCTGACTTTC

v_gene: TRBV27
j_gene: TRBJ2-1
abundance: few
d_gene: TRBD2
CDR3aa: CASSPIQRGHNEQFF
CDR3nt: TGTGCCAGCAGCCCGATTCAGCGGGGACACAATGAGCAGTTCTTC

v_gene: TRBV2
j_gene: TRBJ1-4
abundance: .
d_gene: .
CDR3aa: CASSDGKGNEKLFF
CDR3nt: TGTGCCAGCAGTGACGGGAAAGGCAATGAAAAACTGTTTTTT

v_gene: TRBV20-1
j_gene: TRBJ1-6
abundance: few
d_gene: TRBD1
CDR3aa: CSARTGKENSPLHF
CDR3nt: TGCAGTGCCAGGACAGGGAAGGAGAATTCACCCCTCCACTTT

v_gene: TRBV6-5
j_gene: TRBJ2-2
abundance: .
d_gene: .
CDR3aa: CASSYSTGSGTGELFF
CDR3nt: TGTGCCAGCAGTTACTCGACCGGGTCGGGCACCGGGGAGCTGTTTTTT

v_gene: TRBV4-3
j_gene: TRBJ2-3
abundance: once
d_gene: .
CDR3aa: CASSQEVGTGPTGGTDTQYF
CDR3nt: TGCGCCAGCAGCCAAGAAGTTGGAACAGGGCCCACCGGGGGTACAGATACGCAGTATTTT

v_gene: TRBV4-2
j_gene: TRBJ1-1
abundance: few
d_gene: .
CDR3aa: CASSQFGGQGTEAFF
CDR3nt: TGTGCCAGCAGCCAATTCGGGGGGCAGGGAACTGAAGCTTTCTTT

v_gene: TRBV7-2
j_gene: TRBJ1-6
abundance: .
d_gene: TRBD1
CDR3aa: CASSPDRASSYNSPLHF
CDR3nt: TGTGCCAGCAGCCCGGACAGGGCTAGCTCCTATAATTCACCCCTCCACTTT

v_gene: TRBV12-3/TRBV12-4
j_gene: TRBJ2-3
abundance: many
d_gene: TRBD1
CDR3aa: CATSSGTGVDTQYF
CDR3nt: TGTGCCACCTCTTCCGGGACAGGCGTCGATACGCAGTATTTT

v_gene: TRBV20-1
j_gene: TRBJ2-5
abundance: many
d_gene: .
CDR3aa: CSARRPAGQETQYF
CDR3nt: TGCAGTGCTAGAAGGCCGGCAGGCCAAGAGACCCAGTACTTC

v_gene: TRBV5-1
j_gene: TRBJ1-1
abundance: few
d_gene: TRBD1
CDR3aa: CASSMTGRNEAFF
CDR3nt: TGCGCCAGCAGCATGACAGGGAGGAATGAAGCTTTCTTT

v_gene: TRBV29-1
j_gene: TRBJ1-1
abundance: few
d_gene: .
CDR3aa: CSVKGGTEAFF
CDR3nt: TGCAGCGTTAAAGGGGGCACTGAAGCTTTCTTT

v_gene: TRBV4-1
j_gene: TRBJ2-1
abundance: few
d_gene: TRBD1
CDR3aa: CASSYRGVGNEQFF
CDR3nt: TGCGCCAGCAGCTACAGGGGGGTAGGGAATGAGCAGTTCTTC

v_gene: TRBV6-4
j_gene: TRBJ2-7
abundance: once
d_gene: .
CDR3aa: CASSDVEGTEQYF
CDR3nt: TGTGCCAGCAGTGACGTTGAAGGGACCGAGCAGTACTTC

v_gene: TRBV2
j_gene: TRBJ2-4
abundance: few
d_gene: TRBD2
CDR3aa: CASSEVLGGSGDQYGIQYF
CDR3nt: TGTGCCAGCAGTGAAGTGTTGGGTGGTAGCGGGGACCAGTACGGCATTCAGTACTTC

v_gene: TRBV4-3
j_gene: TRBJ2-2
abundance: .
d_gene: .
CDR3aa: CASSQDGASGTGELFF
CDR3nt: TGCGCCAGCAGCCAAGATGGGGCCAGTGGCACCGGGGAGCTGTTTTTT

v_gene: TRBV24-1
j_gene: TRBJ1-1
abundance: few
d_gene: TRBD1
CDR3aa: CATPGQFGTEAFF
CDR3nt: TGTGCCACCCCGGGACAGTTCGGCACTGAAGCTTTCTTT

v_gene: TRBV2
j_gene: TRBJ2-1
abundance: .
d_gene: TRBD1
CDR3aa: CASSPGTGSYNEQFF
CDR3nt: TGTGCCAGCAGTCCAGGGACAGGTTCCTACAATGAGCAGTTCTTC

v_gene: TRBV4-3
j_gene: TRBJ2-2
abundance: .
d_gene: .
CDR3aa: CASSQRQGGSGELFF
CDR3nt: TGCGCCAGCAGCCAGCGGCAGGGCGGTAGCGGGGAGCTGTTTTTT

v_gene: TRBV5-1
j_gene: TRBJ2-2
abundance: few
d_gene: TRBD2
CDR3aa: CASSSIAGANTGELFF
CDR3nt: TGCGCCAGCAGCTCGATAGCGGGGGCGAACACCGGGGAGCTGTTTTTT

v_gene: TRBV12-3/TRBV12-4
j_gene: TRBJ1-2
abundance: many
d_gene: .
CDR3aa: CASSPTGNYGYTF
CDR3nt: TGTGCCAGCAGCCCCACAGGGAACTATGGCTACACCTTC

v_gene: TRBV11-2
j_gene: TRBJ1-4
abundance: .
d_gene: .
CDR3aa: CASSPREGVEEKLFF
CDR3nt: TGTGCCAGCAGCCCACGGGAGGGGGTGGAGGAAAAACTGTTTTTT

v_gene: TRBV7-3
j_gene: TRBJ2-1
abundance: few
d_gene: TRBD2
CDR3aa: CASSGGTSGLGGDEQFF
CDR3nt: TGTGCCAGCAGCGGGGGGACTAGCGGGTTGGGAGGGGATGAGCAGTTCTTC

v_gene: TRBV5-6
j_gene: TRBJ2-3
abundance: many
d_gene: TRBD1
CDR3aa: CASSLPVAVDRAADTQYF
CDR3nt: TGTGCCAGCAGCTTGCCGGTTGCCGTGGACAGGGCCGCAGATACGCAGTATTTT

v_gene: TRBV9
j_gene: TRBJ2-3
abundance: few
d_gene: .
CDR3aa: CASSVEWGVDTQYF
CDR3nt: TGTGCCAGCAGCGTAGAGTGGGGGGTGGATACGCAGTATTTT

v_gene: TRBV27
j_gene: TRBJ1-5
abundance: .
d_gene: .
CDR3aa: CASSLAGLYNQPQHF
CDR3nt: TGTGCCAGCAGTTTAGCGGGGCTCTACAATCAGCCCCAGCATTTT

v_gene: TRBV12-3/TRBV12-4
j_gene: TRBJ1-4
abundance: .
d_gene: .
CDR3aa: CASSSSGGSANEKLFF
CDR3nt: TGTGCCAGCAGTTCGTCGGGGGGGTCGGCTAATGAAAAACTGTTTTTT

v_gene: TRBV7-2
j_gene: TRBJ2-5
abundance: once
d_gene: TRBD2
CDR3aa: CASSSGTSEETQYF
CDR3nt: TGTGCCAGCAGCTCCGGGACTAGCGAAGAGACCCAGTACTTC

v_gene: TRBV12-3/TRBV12-4
j_gene: TRBJ2-3
abundance: .
d_gene: .
CDR3aa: CASSKPPGSTSTDTQYF
CDR3nt: TGTGCCAGCAGCAAACCCCCCGGGAGCACTAGCACAGATACGCAGTATTTT

v_gene: TRBV12-5
j_gene: TRBJ2-5
abundance: .
d_gene: .
CDR3aa: CASGETGRGGEETQYF
CDR3nt: TGTGCTAGTGGTGAGACAGGGAGGGGTGGTGAAGAGACCCAGTACTTC

v_gene: TRBV12-3/TRBV12-4
j_gene: TRBJ2-5
abundance: few
d_gene: TRBD2
CDR3aa: CASSGTSGGGETQYF
CDR3nt: TGTGCCAGCAGCGGGACTAGCGGGGGTGGGGAGACCCAGTACTTC

v_gene: TRBV10-3
j_gene: TRBJ1-1
abundance: few
d_gene: .
CDR3aa: CAISESGTNTEAFF
CDR3nt: TGTGCCATCAGTGAGTCGGGAACGAACACTGAAGCTTTCTTT

v_gene: TRBV9
j_gene: TRBJ2-1
abundance: .
d_gene: .
CDR3aa: CASSVGGPGEQFF
CDR3nt: TGTGCCAGCAGCGTCGGGGGACCTGGTGAGCAGTTCTTC

v_gene: TRBV6-1
j_gene: TRBJ2-7
abundance: .
d_gene: .
CDR3aa: CASSEYGGPYEQYF
CDR3nt: TGTGCCAGCAGTGAGTATGGAGGGCCCTACGAGCAGTACTTC

v_gene: TRBV5-1
j_gene: TRBJ2-3
abundance: once
d_gene: .
CDR3aa: CASSLLGGLGADTQYF
CDR3nt: TGCGCCAGCAGCTTGTTAGGTGGACTTGGGGCAGATACGCAGTATTTT

v_gene: TRBV6-2/TRBV6-3
j_gene: TRBJ2-2
abundance: .
d_gene: .
CDR3aa: CASSFGFYYTGELFF
CDR3nt: TGTGCCAGCAGTTTCGGTTTCTATTACACCGGGGAGCTGTTTTTT

v_gene: TRBV15
j_gene: TRBJ1-5
abundance: few
d_gene: TRBD1
CDR3aa: CATSGDRGGQPQHF
CDR3nt: TGTGCCACCAGCGGAGACAGGGGAGGTCAGCCCCAGCATTTT

v_gene: TRBV7-9
j_gene: TRBJ2-5
abundance: few
d_gene: .
CDR3aa: CASSPRRIGDPQETQYF
CDR3nt: TGTGCCAGCAGCCCCCGGAGGATCGGGGACCCACAGGAGACCCAGTACTTC

v_gene: TRBV7-2
j_gene: TRBJ1-1
abundance: .
d_gene: .
CDR3aa: CASSLVVGWGEAFF
CDR3nt: TGTGCCAGCAGCTTAGTTGTAGGCTGGGGTGAAGCTTTCTTT

v_gene: TRBV6-5
j_gene: TRBJ1-5
abundance: .
d_gene: .
CDR3aa: CASSPQGGNQPQHF
CDR3nt: TGTGCCAGCAGCCCACAAGGCGGCAATCAGCCCCAGCATTTT

v_gene: TRBV4-2
j_gene: TRBJ1-5
abundance: many
d_gene: .
CDR3aa: CASSHLGGGDQPQHF
CDR3nt: TGTGCCAGCAGCCACCTGGGGGGGGGAGATCAGCCCCAGCATTTT

v_gene: TRBV3-1
j_gene: TRBJ1-4
abundance: .
d_gene: TRBD1
CDR3aa: CASSQDHRGVMEEKLFF
CDR3nt: TGTGCCAGCAGCCAAGATCACAGGGGCGTGATGGAGGAAAAACTGTTTTTT